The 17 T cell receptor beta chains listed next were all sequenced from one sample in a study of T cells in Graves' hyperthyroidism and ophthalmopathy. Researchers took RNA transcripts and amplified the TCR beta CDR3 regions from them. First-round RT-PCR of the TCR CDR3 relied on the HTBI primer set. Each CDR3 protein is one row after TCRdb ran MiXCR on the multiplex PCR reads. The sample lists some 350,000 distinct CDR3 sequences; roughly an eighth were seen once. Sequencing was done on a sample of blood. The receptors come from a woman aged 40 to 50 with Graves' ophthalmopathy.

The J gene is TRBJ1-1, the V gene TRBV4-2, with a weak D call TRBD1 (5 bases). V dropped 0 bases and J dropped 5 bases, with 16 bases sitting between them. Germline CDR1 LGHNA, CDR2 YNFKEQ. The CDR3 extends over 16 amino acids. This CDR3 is CASSQDRGRVWTEAFF. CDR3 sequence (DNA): TGTGCCAGCAGCCAAGATCGGGGCAGGGTGTGGACTGAAGCTTTCTTT.

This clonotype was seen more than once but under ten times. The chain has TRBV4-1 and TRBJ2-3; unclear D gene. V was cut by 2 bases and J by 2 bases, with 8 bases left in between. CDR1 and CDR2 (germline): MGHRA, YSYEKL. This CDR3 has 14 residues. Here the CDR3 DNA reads TGCGCCAGCAGCCAAATTAGACTCACAGATACGCAGTATTTT. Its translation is CASSQIRLTDTQYF.

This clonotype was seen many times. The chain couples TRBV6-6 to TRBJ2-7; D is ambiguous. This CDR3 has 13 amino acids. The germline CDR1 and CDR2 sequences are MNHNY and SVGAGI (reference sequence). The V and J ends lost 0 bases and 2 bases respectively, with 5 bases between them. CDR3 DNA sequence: TGTGCCAGCAGTTACTCGAGGACCTACGAGCAGTACTTC. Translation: CASSYSRTYEQYF.

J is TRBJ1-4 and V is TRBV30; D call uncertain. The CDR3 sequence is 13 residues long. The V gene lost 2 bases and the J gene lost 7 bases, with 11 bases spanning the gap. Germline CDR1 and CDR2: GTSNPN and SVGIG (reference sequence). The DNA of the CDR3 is TGTGCCTGGAGTTTAGGATTGGCTGAAAAACTGTTTTTT. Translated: CAWSLGLAEKLFF.

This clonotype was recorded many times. CDR3 region: CASGGYLSNQPQHF. The DNA of the CDR3 is TGTGCCAGCGGCGGGTACCTTAGCAATCAGCCCCAGCATTTT. The chain employs TRBV2 and TRBJ1-5; D call uncertain. V was clipped by 8 bases and J by 0 bases, with 11 bases between them. CDR1 SNHLY and CDR2 FYNNEI come from the germline V gene. CDR3 length: 14 amino acids.

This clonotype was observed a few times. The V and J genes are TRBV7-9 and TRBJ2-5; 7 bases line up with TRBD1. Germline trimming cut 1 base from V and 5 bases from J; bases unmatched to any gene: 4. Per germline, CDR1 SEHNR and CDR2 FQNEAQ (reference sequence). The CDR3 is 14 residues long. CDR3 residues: CASSLGTGRETQYF. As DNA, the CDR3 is TGTGCCAGCAGCTTAGGGACAGGAAGGGAGACCCAGTACTTC.

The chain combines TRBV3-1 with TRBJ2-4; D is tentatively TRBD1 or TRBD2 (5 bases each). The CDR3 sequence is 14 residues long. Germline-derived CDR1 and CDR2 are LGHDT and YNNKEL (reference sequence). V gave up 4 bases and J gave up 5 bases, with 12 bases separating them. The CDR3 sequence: CASSLRGNENIQYF. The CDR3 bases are TGTGCCAGCAGCCTCCGGGGCAACGAAAACATTCAGTACTTC.

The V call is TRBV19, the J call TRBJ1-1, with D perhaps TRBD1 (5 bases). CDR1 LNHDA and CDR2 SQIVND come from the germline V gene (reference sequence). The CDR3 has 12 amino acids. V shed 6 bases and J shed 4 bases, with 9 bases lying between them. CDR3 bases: TGTGCCAGTAGGTGGGGGTCCACTGAAGCTTTCTTT. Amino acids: CASRWGSTEAFF.

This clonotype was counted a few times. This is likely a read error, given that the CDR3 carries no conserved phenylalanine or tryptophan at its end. CDR3 sequence: CASSDRQDSNQPQHL. The CDR3 DNA is TGTGCCAGCAGTGATCGCCAGGATAGCAATCAGCCCCAGCATCTT. This rearrangement joins TRBV2 to TRBJ1-5; D gene unclear. The CDR3 is made up of 15 amino acids. In germline, CDR1 is SNHLY, CDR2 FYNNEI. Trimming removed 3 bases from V and 0 bases from J, with 9 bases in between.

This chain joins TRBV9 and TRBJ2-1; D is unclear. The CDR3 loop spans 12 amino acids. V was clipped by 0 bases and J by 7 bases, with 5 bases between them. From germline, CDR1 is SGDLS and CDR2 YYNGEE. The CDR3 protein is CASSVDENEQFF. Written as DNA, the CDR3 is TGTGCCAGCAGCGTAGATGAGAATGAGCAGTTCTTC.

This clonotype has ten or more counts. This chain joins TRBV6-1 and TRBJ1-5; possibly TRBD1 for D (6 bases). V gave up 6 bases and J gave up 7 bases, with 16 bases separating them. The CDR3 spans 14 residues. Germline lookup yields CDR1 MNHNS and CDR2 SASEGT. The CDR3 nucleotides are TGTGCCAGCAGGGCCCCGGGACATTTCCAGCCCCAGCATTTT. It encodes CASRAPGHFQPQHF.

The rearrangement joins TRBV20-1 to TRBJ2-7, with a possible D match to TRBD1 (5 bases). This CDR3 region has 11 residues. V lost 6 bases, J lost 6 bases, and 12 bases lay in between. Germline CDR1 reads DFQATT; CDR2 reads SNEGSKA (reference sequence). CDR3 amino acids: CSAIGVGEQYF. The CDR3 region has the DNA TGCAGTGCGATAGGGGTCGGCGAGCAGTACTTC.

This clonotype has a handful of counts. The CDR3 region is CASPRGSVGANVLTF. The DNA for the CDR3 is TGTGCCAGCCCCCGGGGTAGCGTCGGGGCCAACGTCCTGACTTTC. The chain couples TRBV7-9 to TRBJ2-6; maybe TRBD2 (5 bases). The CDR3 is 15 residues long. V gave up 8 bases and J gave up 4 bases, with 15 bases separating them. Per the germline V gene, CDR1 is SEHNR and CDR2 is FQNEAQ (reference sequence).

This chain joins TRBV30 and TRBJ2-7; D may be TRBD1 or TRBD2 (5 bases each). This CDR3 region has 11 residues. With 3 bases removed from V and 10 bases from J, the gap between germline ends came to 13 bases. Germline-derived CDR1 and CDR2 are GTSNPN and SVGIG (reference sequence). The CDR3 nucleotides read TGTGCCTGGAGCGAGGGGCCCCGACAGTACTTC. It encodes CAWSEGPRQYF.

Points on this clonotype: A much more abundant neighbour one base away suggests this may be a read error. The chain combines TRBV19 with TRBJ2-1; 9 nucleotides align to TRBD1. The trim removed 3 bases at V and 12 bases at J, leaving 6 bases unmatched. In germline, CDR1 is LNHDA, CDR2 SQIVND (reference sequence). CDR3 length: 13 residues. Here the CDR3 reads CASSITGGDGQFF. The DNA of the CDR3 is TGTGCCAGTAGTATTACAGGGGGCGATGGGCAGTTCTTC.

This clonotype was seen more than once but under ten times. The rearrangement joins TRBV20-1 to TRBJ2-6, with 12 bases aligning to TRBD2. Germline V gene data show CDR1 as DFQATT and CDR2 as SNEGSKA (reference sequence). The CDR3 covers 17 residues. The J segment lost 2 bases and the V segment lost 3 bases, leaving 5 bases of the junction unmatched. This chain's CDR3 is CSARRASGRAGANVLTF. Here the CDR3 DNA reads TGCAGTGCTAGGAGGGCTAGCGGGAGGGCTGGGGCCAACGTCCTGACTTTC.

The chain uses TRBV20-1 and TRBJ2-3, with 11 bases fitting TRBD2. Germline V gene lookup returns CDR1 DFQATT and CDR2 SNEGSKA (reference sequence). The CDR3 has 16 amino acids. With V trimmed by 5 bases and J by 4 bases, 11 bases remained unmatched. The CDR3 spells CSAPAILAGAPDTQYF. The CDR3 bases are TGCAGTGCTCCCGCCATACTAGCGGGAGCCCCAGATACGCAGTATTTT.